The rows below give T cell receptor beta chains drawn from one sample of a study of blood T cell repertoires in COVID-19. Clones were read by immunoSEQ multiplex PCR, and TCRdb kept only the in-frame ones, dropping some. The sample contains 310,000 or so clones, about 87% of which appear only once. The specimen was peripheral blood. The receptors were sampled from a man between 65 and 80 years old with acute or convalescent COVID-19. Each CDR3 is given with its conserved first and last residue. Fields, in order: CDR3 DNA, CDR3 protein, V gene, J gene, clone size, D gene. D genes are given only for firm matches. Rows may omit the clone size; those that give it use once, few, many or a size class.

CDR3nt: TGTGCCATCAGTGCCGATCTAGGGGGCCCCTACGAGCAGTACTTC
CDR3aa: CAISADLGGPYEQYF
v_gene: TRBV10-3
j_gene: TRBJ2-7
abundance: few
d_gene: TRBD1

CDR3nt: TGTGCCAGCAATCCCCGGGGAGGGTCAGATACGCAGTATTTT
CDR3aa: CASNPRGGSDTQYF
v_gene: TRBV5-4
j_gene: TRBJ2-3
abundance: once
d_gene: TRBD2

CDR3nt: TGTGCCAGCAGCCAAGCCTCAGGGAATGGCTACACCTTC
CDR3aa: CASSQASGNGYTF
v_gene: TRBV3-1/TRBV3-2
j_gene: TRBJ1-2
abundance: .
d_gene: .

CDR3nt: TGTGCCAGCAGCTTAGGTACAGGGGTATGGATGAACACTGAAGCTTTCTTT
CDR3aa: CASSLGTGVWMNTEAFF
v_gene: TRBV7-8
j_gene: TRBJ1-1
abundance: .
d_gene: TRBD1

CDR3nt: TGTGCCAGTACCCCCAGGGGGAGTTTAGGTGAAAAACTGTTTTTT
CDR3aa: CASTPRGSLGEKLFF
v_gene: TRBV19
j_gene: TRBJ1-4
abundance: few
d_gene: TRBD1

CDR3nt: TGTGCCTGGAGTAGGTCGGGTCAGCCCCAGCATTTT
CDR3aa: CAWSRSGQPQHF
v_gene: TRBV30
j_gene: TRBJ1-5
abundance: once
d_gene: .

CDR3nt: TGTGCCAGCAGCCTGTCTAGGGGACTAGGCACAGATACGCAGTATTTT
CDR3aa: CASSLSRGLGTDTQYF
v_gene: TRBV5-4
j_gene: TRBJ2-3
abundance: .
d_gene: TRBD2

CDR3nt: TGTGCCACCAGTGATACAAGCGGGGGGGCCACTGAGCAGTTCTTC
CDR3aa: CATSDTSGGATEQFF
v_gene: TRBV24-1
j_gene: TRBJ2-1
abundance: once
d_gene: TRBD2

CDR3nt: TGTGCCAGCAGCTCGCAGGGGCAGGGGAATGAAAAACTGTTTTTT
CDR3aa: CASSSQGQGNEKLFF
v_gene: TRBV7-9
j_gene: TRBJ1-4
abundance: .
d_gene: .

CDR3nt: TGTGCCAGCGGGACAGGGAGCCTTAACACCGGGGAGCTGTTTTTT
CDR3aa: CASGTGSLNTGELFF
v_gene: TRBV28
j_gene: TRBJ2-2
abundance: .
d_gene: TRBD1

CDR3nt: TGCGCCAGCAGCCAAGATGGAAGATACAGGACAAACACCGGGGAGCTGTTTTTT
CDR3aa: CASSQDGRYRTNTGELFF
v_gene: TRBV4-1
j_gene: TRBJ2-2
abundance: .
d_gene: .

CDR3nt: TGCGCCAGCAGCCCTGGTGGCTGGGCAGGGAACACTGAAGCTTTCTTT
CDR3aa: CASSPGGWAGNTEAFF
v_gene: TRBV5-1
j_gene: TRBJ1-1
abundance: .
d_gene: .

CDR3nt: TGTGCCAGCAGCCAAGAGGGGGGAGGCAATCAGCCCCAGCATTTT
CDR3aa: CASSQEGGGNQPQHF
v_gene: TRBV3-1/TRBV3-2
j_gene: TRBJ1-5
abundance: once
d_gene: .

CDR3nt: TGCGCCAGCAGCCCCCGGGGGGACAGGAAAGGTCAGCCCCAGCATTTT
CDR3aa: CASSPRGDRKGQPQHF
v_gene: TRBV5-1
j_gene: TRBJ1-5
abundance: .
d_gene: TRBD1

CDR3nt: TGTGCCAGCAGCCCCCCCTTAGAGACCCAGTACTTC
CDR3aa: CASSPPLETQYF
v_gene: TRBV7-9
j_gene: TRBJ2-5
abundance: .
d_gene: .

CDR3nt: TGTGCCAGCAGGGGGGGGGATCAGCCCCAGCATTTT
CDR3aa: CASRGGDQPQHF
v_gene: TRBV6-5
j_gene: TRBJ1-5
abundance: few
d_gene: .

CDR3nt: TGTGCCAGCAGCTACGGGACAGCGAACACTGAAGCTTTCTTT
CDR3aa: CASSYGTANTEAFF
v_gene: TRBV7-2
j_gene: TRBJ1-1
abundance: few
d_gene: TRBD1

CDR3nt: TGTGCCAGCAGCTCAACAGGGGAATACGGTGAAAAACTGTTTTTT
CDR3aa: CASSSTGEYGEKLFF
v_gene: TRBV5-6
j_gene: TRBJ1-4
abundance: .
d_gene: TRBD1

CDR3nt: TGTGCCAGCAGACTTCAGGGTGGGGATGAGCAGTTCTTC
CDR3aa: CASRLQGGDEQFF
v_gene: TRBV28
j_gene: TRBJ2-1
abundance: .
d_gene: .

CDR3nt: TGTGCCTGGGGGACAGGGGGCGGCGATACGCAGTATTTT
CDR3aa: CAWGTGGGDTQYF
v_gene: TRBV30
j_gene: TRBJ2-3
abundance: .
d_gene: TRBD1

CDR3nt: TGTGCCAGCAGCCCTATGAGCGGGAGCGGCTACGAGCAGTACTTC
CDR3aa: CASSPMSGSGYEQYF
v_gene: TRBV3-1/TRBV3-2
j_gene: TRBJ2-7
abundance: .
d_gene: TRBD2

CDR3nt: TGTGCCAGCAGCCAGCAGCCTAGCGGGGTGAACACCGGGGAGCTGTTTTTT
CDR3aa: CASSQQPSGVNTGELFF
v_gene: TRBV4-2
j_gene: TRBJ2-2
abundance: .
d_gene: TRBD2

CDR3nt: TGTGCCAGCTCACCACCTGCGGGGGGCCGGGGGACCCAGTACTTC
CDR3aa: CASSPPAGGRGTQYF
v_gene: TRBV18
j_gene: TRBJ2-5
abundance: .
d_gene: TRBD2

CDR3nt: TGTGCCTGGAGTGCGTTACAGGCAGTGCCCCAGCATTTT
CDR3aa: CAWSALQAVPQHF
v_gene: TRBV30
j_gene: TRBJ1-5
abundance: .
d_gene: .

CDR3nt: TGTGCCAGCAGCGTAGAGGCGGGCTCTGGAAACACCATATATTTT
CDR3aa: CASSVEAGSGNTIYF
v_gene: TRBV9
j_gene: TRBJ1-3
abundance: .
d_gene: .

CDR3nt: TGTGCCAGCAGCCCCGGGACAGGCCTCTCCTACGAGCAGTACTTC
CDR3aa: CASSPGTGLSYEQYF
v_gene: TRBV11-3
j_gene: TRBJ2-7
abundance: .
d_gene: TRBD1

CDR3nt: TGTGCCAGCAGCCCGAGATCTAACTATGGCTACACCTTC
CDR3aa: CASSPRSNYGYTF
v_gene: TRBV3-1/TRBV3-2
j_gene: TRBJ1-2
abundance: .
d_gene: .

CDR3nt: TGTGCCAGCCGGTGGCGGGGCGTCAATGAGCAGTTCTTC
CDR3aa: CASRWRGVNEQFF
v_gene: TRBV27
j_gene: TRBJ2-1
abundance: .
d_gene: .

CDR3nt: TGCGCCAGCAGCCAAGGGTCGGGGGGAGAGACTGAAGCTTTCTTT
CDR3aa: CASSQGSGGETEAFF
v_gene: TRBV4-3
j_gene: TRBJ1-1
abundance: .
d_gene: .

CDR3nt: TGTGCCAGCAGCTTAAACGGGAACACTGAAGCTTTCTTT
CDR3aa: CASSLNGNTEAFF
v_gene: TRBV7-3
j_gene: TRBJ1-1
abundance: .
d_gene: .

CDR3nt: TGTGCCAGCAGCGTAGATAGACAGGGAGGATCACCCCTCCACTTT
CDR3aa: CASSVDRQGGSPLHF
v_gene: TRBV9
j_gene: TRBJ1-6
abundance: .
d_gene: TRBD1

CDR3nt: TGTGCCAGCAGCGTCTTAGGGGGGGGCAATCAGCCCCAGCATTTT
CDR3aa: CASSVLGGGNQPQHF
v_gene: TRBV7-8
j_gene: TRBJ1-5
abundance: .
d_gene: .

CDR3nt: TGCGCCAGCAGCTCTATTAGCGGGGGGAGCACAGATACGCAGTATTTT
CDR3aa: CASSSISGGSTDTQYF
v_gene: TRBV5-1
j_gene: TRBJ2-3
abundance: .
d_gene: TRBD2

CDR3nt: TGTGCCAGTAGTACCCGGGACAGCGAAAAACTGTTTTTT
CDR3aa: CASSTRDSEKLFF
v_gene: TRBV19
j_gene: TRBJ1-4
abundance: .
d_gene: TRBD1

CDR3nt: TGTGCCAGCAGCCTTAACACAGATACGCAGTATTTT
CDR3aa: CASSLNTDTQYF
v_gene: TRBV13
j_gene: TRBJ2-3
abundance: .
d_gene: .

CDR3nt: TGCGCCAGCAGCTTGGAACAGGGATCGGACTACGAGCAGTACTTC
CDR3aa: CASSLEQGSDYEQYF
v_gene: TRBV5-1
j_gene: TRBJ2-7
abundance: .
d_gene: .

CDR3nt: TGTGCCAGCGGACAGGGCTACGACACAGATACGCAGTATTTT
CDR3aa: CASGQGYDTDTQYF
v_gene: TRBV9
j_gene: TRBJ2-3
abundance: .
d_gene: TRBD1

CDR3nt: TGTGCCAGCAGCCCCCCTGGCACCTCAGCGGGAGGGACGCAGTATTTT
CDR3aa: CASSPPGTSAGGTQYF
v_gene: TRBV7-2
j_gene: TRBJ2-3
abundance: .
d_gene: TRBD2